This paragraph covers one T cell receptor (beta chain) sequence. Its antigen is unknown. No base quality information exists; no much larger clone differs at one position. The collaborating institutions used their own protocols to collect whole blood in K2EDTA tubes. For TCRbeta analysis, collaborators shipped samples as frozen whole blood, isolated PBMCs, or DNA extracted from either of those sample types. This specimen comes from a study of blood T cell repertoires in COVID-19 (dated by TCRdb to 2018 to 2021). Regarding the research as a whole: Samples from collaborators originated in the United States, Italy and Spain and spanned both the acute and convalescent phases of COVID-19. The prospective study material was composed of cDNA or gDNA derived from T cells, B-cell-depleted T cells, or PBMCs. Subjects who had been exposed to COVID-19, were actively infected with it, or had recovered from it provided the deeply sampled blood TCRbeta repertoires that made up the dataset. A freely available public database, intended as a resource for researchers studying the immune response to SARS-CoV-2, is where the repertoires were released. The samples were drawn from two sources: the first 160 participants of the ongoing ImmuneRACE study, and 950 to 1,500 subjects contributed by 6 global collaborators. The sample metadata nearly always contained a de-identified subject ID, COVID-19 status, age in years and sex. Where HLA class I and class II types were available, the types were taken from metadata supplied by the sample provider, not from assay-based typing. Summary of the overall study and its limitations: How much clinical and demographic metadata was included differed by source and by participant, and the metadata was provided uncurated.

Via the germline V gene (reference sequence), CDR1 is LNHDA and CDR2 SQIVND. The CDR3 has 15 amino acids, counting the end cysteine and phenylalanine. CDR3 DNA is the only sequence kept; it has 45 bases, read in frame from the first base. Cut back by 1 base and 9 bases, the V and J ends lie 16 bases apart. TCRbeta CDR3 regions were amplified from genomic DNA using the immunoSEQ Assay, a bias-controlled multiplex PCR. Concerning the study's data processing: Within the assay, amplification of reference gene primers was used to estimate how many nucleated cells each sample contained. Sequence reads were collapsed and filtered to measure the absolute abundance of every unique TCRbeta CDR3 rearrangement. For each sample, productive Simpson clonality was calculated by taking the square root of Simpson's diversity index across productive rearrangements. Here the immuneACCESS table is served through TCRdb, limited to in-frame sequences with V and J called. Missing clones are a known gap in these copies; in checked studies unresolved V genes cover under half, and the rest lacks a known reason. V and J calls and clone size come straight from that table; D and trimming were deduced from the DNA. Present in this sample are under 200,000 clones, more than 75% of which were seen just once. The ten largest clones capture around 6% of the sample.

The rearrangement joined TRBV19 to TRBJ2-1; TRBD1 is possibly the D segment (7 matching bases). This clonotype was sampled from a man aged 35-49 years with active or convalescent COVID-19. The source material was peripheral blood. The CDR3 region has the sequence CASSIGGAGGSEQFF. At the DNA level, the sequence is TGTGCCAGTAGTATAGGAGGGGCAGGGGGGAGTGAGCAGTTCTTC.